A single sample gave rise to the 5 T cell receptor beta chains below, sequenced in a study of PD-1 blockade in classical Hodgkin lymphoma. Every patient had relapsed following autologous stem cell transplantation, and cohorts differed in brentuximab vedotin exposure. Measured with immunoSEQ multiplex PCR; TCRdb has only the in-frame clones, and not every one. The data hold approximately 89,000 clones, with approximately 83% observed a single time. Sequencing was performed on peripheral blood mononuclear cells (PBMCs), taken at baseline. All receptors derive from a human donor with classical Hodgkin lymphoma.

As regards this clone: A read error may account for a junction end that differs from germline. The V and J genes are TRBV7-2 and TRBJ2-1, with D unresolved. The CDR3 runs to 11 residues. Germline CDR1 reads SGHTA; CDR2 reads FQGNSA. The CDR3 DNA follows: TGTGCCAGCAGCTCCTTCAATGAGCAGTTCTTC. This codes for CASSSFNEQFF.

In its sample, this clone was seen once. V gene TRBV7-6 combines with J gene TRBJ1-3; TRBD1 might be the D (5 bases). The V end was cut by 4 bases, the J end by 4 bases, with 17 bases between. The CDR3 consists of 16 residues. CDR1 and CDR2 (germline): SGHVS, FNYEAQ. This CDR3 reads CASSSSPRGAGNTIYF. Here the CDR3 DNA reads TGTGCCAGCAGCTCCTCCCCCCGCGGGGCCGGAAACACCATATATTTT.

This clone has just one count. The genes are TRBV6-4 and TRBJ2-6, with TRBD1 matching over 8 bases. Unmatched junction bases numbered 6, after V lost 2 bases and J lost 3 bases. From germline, CDR1 is MRHNA and CDR2 SNTAGT. The CDR3 extends over 17 amino acids. This CDR3 is CASSDGGQASGANVLTF. The CDR3 nucleotides read TGTGCCAGCAGTGACGGGGGACAGGCAAGTGGGGCCAACGTCCTGACTTTC.

This clone was counted only a few times. This chain uses TRBV29-1 with TRBJ1-1; tentative D call: TRBD1 (5 bases). The CDR3 contains 13 residues. V was shortened by 1 base and J by 4 bases, with 10 bases between the two germline ends. The V gene's germline CDR1 is SQVTM and CDR2 ANQGSEA. DNA of the CDR3: TGCAGCGTTGAAGTTCAGGGAGGCACTGAAGCTTTCTTT. Translating it yields CSVEVQGGTEAFF.

The chain is built from TRBV7-2 and TRBJ1-4; TRBD1 matches 9 bases. Germline V gene data show CDR1 as SGHTA and CDR2 as FQGNSA. This CDR3 is built from 16 residues. The J segment lost 0 bases and the V segment lost 6 bases, leaving 5 bases of the junction unmatched. Here the CDR3 reads CASRPQGAATNEKLFF. As DNA, the CDR3 is TGTGCCAGCAGACCACAGGGGGCTGCAACTAATGAAAAACTGTTTTTT.